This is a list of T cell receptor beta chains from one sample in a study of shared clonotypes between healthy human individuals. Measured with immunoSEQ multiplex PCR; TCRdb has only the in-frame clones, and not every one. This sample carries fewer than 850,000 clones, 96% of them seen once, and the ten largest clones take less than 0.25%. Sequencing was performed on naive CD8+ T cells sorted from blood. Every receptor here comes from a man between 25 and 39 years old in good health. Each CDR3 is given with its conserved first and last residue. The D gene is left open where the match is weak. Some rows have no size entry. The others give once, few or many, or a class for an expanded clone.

cdr3_aa: CASSSPSTETYNEQFF; cdr3_nt: TGTGCCAGCAGCTCTCCCTCAACGGAGACCTACAATGAGCAGTTCTTC; j_call: TRBJ2-1; v_call: TRBV5-4; d_call: NA; clone_size: NA
cdr3_aa: CASSERTEQETQYF; cdr3_nt: TGCGCCAGCAGTGAACGGACCGAACAAGAGACCCAGTACTTC; j_call: TRBJ2-5; v_call: TRBV10-1; d_call: NA; clone_size: NA
cdr3_aa: CACPPRGQLPYEQYF; cdr3_nt: TGTGCCTGCCCTCCAAGGGGGCAGCTTCCCTACGAGCAGTACTTC; j_call: TRBJ2-7; v_call: TRBV30; d_call: TRBD1; clone_size: few
cdr3_aa: CASSLAGRGTDTQYF; cdr3_nt: TGTGCCAGCAGCTTGGCCGGGAGGGGCACAGATACGCAGTATTTT; j_call: TRBJ2-3; v_call: TRBV5-4; d_call: TRBD2; clone_size: NA
cdr3_aa: CSPRTEGTQYF; cdr3_nt: TGCAGTCCAAGGACCGAGGGGACCCAGTACTTC; j_call: TRBJ2-5; v_call: TRBV20-1; d_call: NA; clone_size: once
cdr3_aa: CSGRKENTGELFF; cdr3_nt: TGCAGCGGGCGAAAAGAAAACACCGGGGAGCTGTTTTTT; j_call: TRBJ2-2; v_call: TRBV29-1; d_call: NA; clone_size: NA
cdr3_aa: CASSLYRDPSSYEQYF; cdr3_nt: TGCGCCAGCAGCTTGTACCGGGACCCCAGCTCCTACGAGCAGTACTTC; j_call: TRBJ2-7; v_call: TRBV5-1; d_call: NA; clone_size: once
cdr3_aa: CASSSRDRDGYTF; cdr3_nt: TGTGCCAGCAGCTCCCGCGACAGGGATGGCTACACCTTC; j_call: TRBJ1-2; v_call: TRBV7-9; d_call: TRBD1; clone_size: NA
cdr3_aa: CASSVEGSGRDEQFF; cdr3_nt: TGTGCCAGCAGCGTAGAGGGTAGCGGGAGAGATGAGCAGTTCTTC; j_call: TRBJ2-1; v_call: TRBV9; d_call: TRBD2; clone_size: NA
cdr3_aa: CASSFQVQETQYF; cdr3_nt: TGTGCCAGCAGCTTTCAGGTCCAAGAGACCCAGTACTTC; j_call: TRBJ2-5; v_call: TRBV13; d_call: NA; clone_size: NA
cdr3_aa: CASSSLPGQGTHEQFF; cdr3_nt: TGTGCCAGCAGCTCTTTACCGGGACAGGGGACCCATGAGCAGTTCTTC; j_call: TRBJ2-1; v_call: TRBV7-3; d_call: TRBD1; clone_size: NA
cdr3_aa: CASSYNLGGTYEQYF; cdr3_nt: TGTGCCAGCAGTTATAACCTCGGGGGCACCTACGAGCAGTACTTC; j_call: TRBJ2-7; v_call: TRBV27; d_call: NA; clone_size: NA
cdr3_aa: CASSSYRSGRGADTQYF; cdr3_nt: TGTGCCAGCAGCTCATACCGTAGCGGGAGGGGAGCAGATACGCAGTATTTT; j_call: TRBJ2-3; v_call: TRBV14; d_call: TRBD2; clone_size: NA
cdr3_aa: CASSLAELQWNQPQHF; cdr3_nt: TGCGCCAGCAGCTTGGCAGAGTTACAGTGGAATCAGCCCCAGCATTTT; j_call: TRBJ1-5; v_call: TRBV5-1; d_call: NA; clone_size: NA
cdr3_aa: CASSLAASGTRDTQYF; cdr3_nt: TGTGCCAGCAGCTTAGCGGCTAGCGGGACCCGAGATACGCAGTATTTT; j_call: TRBJ2-3; v_call: TRBV13; d_call: TRBD2; clone_size: NA
cdr3_aa: CASSQTREREQYF; cdr3_nt: TGTGCCAGCAGCCAAACACGGGAGAGGGAGCAGTACTTC; j_call: TRBJ2-7; v_call: TRBV4-2; d_call: NA; clone_size: NA
cdr3_aa: CASSLDNYNEQFF; cdr3_nt: TGTGCCAGCAGCTTAGACAACTACAATGAGCAGTTCTTC; j_call: TRBJ2-1; v_call: TRBV7-9; d_call: NA; clone_size: NA
cdr3_aa: CSVESSGAQETQYF; cdr3_nt: TGCAGCGTTGAATCTAGCGGGGCACAAGAGACCCAGTACTTC; j_call: TRBJ2-5; v_call: TRBV29-1; d_call: TRBD2; clone_size: NA
cdr3_aa: CASRPGTGEPYEQYF; cdr3_nt: TGTGCCAGCAGACCCGGGACAGGGGAACCCTACGAGCAGTACTTC; j_call: TRBJ2-7; v_call: TRBV6-1; d_call: TRBD1; clone_size: NA
cdr3_aa: CASAGTYNEQFF; cdr3_nt: TGTGCCAGCGCCGGGACGTACAATGAGCAGTTCTTC; j_call: TRBJ2-1; v_call: TRBV11-2; d_call: NA; clone_size: NA
cdr3_aa: CASSLPRDGTSTDTQYF; cdr3_nt: TGTGCCAGCAGCTTACCCCGGGACGGCACGAGCACAGATACGCAGTATTTT; j_call: TRBJ2-3; v_call: TRBV7-9; d_call: NA; clone_size: NA
cdr3_aa: CASSLEASGDVAYEQYF; cdr3_nt: TGTGCCAGCAGCTTAGAGGCTTCGGGGGACGTTGCCTACGAGCAGTACTTC; j_call: TRBJ2-7; v_call: TRBV7-6; d_call: NA; clone_size: NA
cdr3_aa: CASSQGTSGSDEQFF; cdr3_nt: TGCGCCAGCAGCCAAGGGACTAGCGGGAGTGATGAGCAGTTCTTC; j_call: TRBJ2-1; v_call: TRBV4-1; d_call: TRBD2; clone_size: NA
cdr3_aa: CATSRGWDYEQYF; cdr3_nt: TGTGCCACCAGCAGAGGGTGGGACTACGAGCAGTACTTC; j_call: TRBJ2-7; v_call: TRBV15; d_call: NA; clone_size: NA
cdr3_aa: CASSWDGEGLTYNEQFF; cdr3_nt: TGCGCCAGCAGCTGGGACGGGGAGGGATTGACTTACAATGAGCAGTTCTTC; j_call: TRBJ2-1; v_call: TRBV5-1; d_call: TRBD2; clone_size: NA
cdr3_aa: CASSSSGTGFYGYTF; cdr3_nt: TGTGCCAGCAGCTCATCCGGGACAGGGTTCTATGGCTACACCTTC; j_call: TRBJ1-2; v_call: TRBV7-6; d_call: TRBD1; clone_size: NA
cdr3_aa: CASSFGGGYEQYF; cdr3_nt: TGTGCCAGCAGTTTTGGGGGGGGCTACGAGCAGTACTTC; j_call: TRBJ2-7; v_call: TRBV27; d_call: TRBD2; clone_size: NA
cdr3_aa: CASSGMGNTEAFF; cdr3_nt: TGTGCCAGCAGTGGGATGGGGAACACTGAAGCTTTCTTT; j_call: TRBJ1-1; v_call: TRBV2; d_call: NA; clone_size: NA
cdr3_aa: CAIRDRGRGNEQFF; cdr3_nt: TGTGCCATCCGTGACAGGGGACGGGGGAATGAGCAGTTCTTC; j_call: TRBJ2-1; v_call: TRBV25-1; d_call: TRBD1; clone_size: NA
cdr3_aa: CASSAGRVRITEAFF; cdr3_nt: TGTGCCAGCAGCGCAGGACGGGTAAGGATCACTGAAGCTTTCTTT; j_call: TRBJ1-1; v_call: TRBV11-2; d_call: NA; clone_size: NA
cdr3_aa: CASSIHRVTEAFF; cdr3_nt: TGTGCCAGCAGCATCCACAGGGTCACTGAAGCTTTCTTT; j_call: TRBJ1-1; v_call: TRBV6-5; d_call: NA; clone_size: NA
cdr3_aa: CASSLLGYTEAFF; cdr3_nt: TGTGCCAGCAGTTTATTAGGATACACTGAAGCTTTCTTT; j_call: TRBJ1-1; v_call: TRBV27; d_call: NA; clone_size: NA
cdr3_aa: CASSRNFPDTQYF; cdr3_nt: TGCGCCAGCAGCCGAAATTTTCCAGATACGCAGTATTTT; j_call: TRBJ2-3; v_call: TRBV4-1; d_call: NA; clone_size: NA
cdr3_aa: CASSIVGPLETQYF; cdr3_nt: TGTGCCAGTAGTATAGTTGGCCCGCTGGAGACCCAGTACTTC; j_call: TRBJ2-5; v_call: TRBV19; d_call: NA; clone_size: NA
cdr3_aa: CASSWTGNEQFF; cdr3_nt: TGTGCCAGCAGCTGGACAGGGAATGAGCAGTTCTTC; j_call: TRBJ2-1; v_call: TRBV6-5; d_call: TRBD1; clone_size: NA
cdr3_aa: CASSLVSGRAFGGELFF; cdr3_nt: TGTGCCAGCAGCTTGGTGAGCGGGAGGGCCTTTGGCGGGGAGCTGTTTTTT; j_call: TRBJ2-2; v_call: TRBV5-8; d_call: TRBD2; clone_size: NA
cdr3_aa: CASRRLAGIYEQYF; cdr3_nt: TGTGCCAGCAGACGACTAGCGGGAATCTACGAGCAGTACTTC; j_call: TRBJ2-7; v_call: TRBV27; d_call: TRBD2; clone_size: NA
cdr3_aa: CASSDRGSHEQFF; cdr3_nt: TGTGCCAGCAGCGACAGGGGATCGCATGAGCAGTTCTTC; j_call: TRBJ2-1; v_call: TRBV7-6; d_call: TRBD1; clone_size: NA
cdr3_aa: CASSQGTGEYYEQYF; cdr3_nt: TGCGCCAGCAGCCAGGGGACAGGGGAATATTACGAGCAGTACTTC; j_call: TRBJ2-7; v_call: TRBV4-1; d_call: TRBD1; clone_size: NA
cdr3_aa: CASLRSGTGWRETQYF; cdr3_nt: TGTGCCAGCCTCCGGTCGGGGACAGGTTGGCGAGAGACCCAGTACTTC; j_call: TRBJ2-5; v_call: TRBV2; d_call: TRBD1; clone_size: NA
cdr3_aa: CSVGAGDTYEQYF; cdr3_nt: TGCAGCGTTGGGGCAGGAGACACCTACGAGCAGTACTTC; j_call: TRBJ2-7; v_call: TRBV29-1; d_call: NA; clone_size: NA